This T cell receptor (beta chain) came from a study of control samples from healthy donors and cancer patients. The data were produced by immunoSEQ multiplex PCR, yet TCRdb's version contains in-frame clones alone and is incomplete. The sample includes about 200,000 clones. The sample consisted of blood. This receptor was obtained from a woman aged 25-40 years in good health.

CDR3 region: CASSLLQGARYSPLHF. The CDR3 DNA reads as TGTGCCAGCAGCTTACTCCAGGGGGCAAGGTATTCACCCCTCCACTTT. The V and J genes are TRBV7-3 and TRBJ1-6; 8 bases are shared with TRBD1. This CDR3 is built from 16 residues. The germline V gene has CDR1 SGHTA and CDR2 FQGTGA. V shed 2 bases and J 8 bases; nucleotides not matched to a gene: 8. The full variable domain, with the rest looked up from reference TRBV7-3 and TRBJ1-6, is GAGVSQTPSNKVTEKGKYVELRCDPISGHTALYWYRQSLGQGPEFLIYFQGTGAADDSGLPNDRFFAVRPEGSVSTLKIQRTERGDSAVYLCASSLLQGARYSPLHFGNGTRLTVT.